This TCR beta chain derives from a study of blood T cell repertoires in COVID-19. On the study more broadly: The study drew acute and convalescent COVID-19 samples from the United States, Italy and Spain.

Clones were sequenced by immunoSEQ multiplex PCR, and TCRdb holds only the in-frame ones, with some missing. Of 100,000 to 150,000 clones listed, around 81% are singletons. This CDR3 comprises 15 residues. Germline values: CDR1 MNHEY, CDR2 SVGAGI. Deletions cut 4 bases from V and 0 bases from J, with 10 bases between. This TCR came from a young man with COVID-19, enrolled during active disease. Input material: peripheral blood. The chain recombines TRBV6-5 with TRBJ2-4; possibly TRBD2 for D (5 bases). The CDR3 nucleotides read TGTGCCAGCAGTTCCCCAGGACTAGCCAAAAACATTCAGTACTTC. This codes for CASSSPGLAKNIQYF.